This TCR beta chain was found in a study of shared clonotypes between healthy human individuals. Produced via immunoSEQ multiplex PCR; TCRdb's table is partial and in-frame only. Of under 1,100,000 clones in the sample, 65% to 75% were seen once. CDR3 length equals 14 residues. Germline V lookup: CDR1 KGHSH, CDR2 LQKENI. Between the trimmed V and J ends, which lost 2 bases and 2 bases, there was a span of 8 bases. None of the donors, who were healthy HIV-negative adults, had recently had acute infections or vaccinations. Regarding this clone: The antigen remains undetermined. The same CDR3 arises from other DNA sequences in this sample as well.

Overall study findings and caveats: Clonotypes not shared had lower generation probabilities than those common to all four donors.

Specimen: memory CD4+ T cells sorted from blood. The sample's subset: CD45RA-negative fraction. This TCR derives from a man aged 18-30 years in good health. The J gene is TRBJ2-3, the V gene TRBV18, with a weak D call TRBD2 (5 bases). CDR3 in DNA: TGTGCCAGCTCACCATCGGGGAACACAGATACGCAGTATTTT. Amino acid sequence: CASSPSGNTDTQYF.